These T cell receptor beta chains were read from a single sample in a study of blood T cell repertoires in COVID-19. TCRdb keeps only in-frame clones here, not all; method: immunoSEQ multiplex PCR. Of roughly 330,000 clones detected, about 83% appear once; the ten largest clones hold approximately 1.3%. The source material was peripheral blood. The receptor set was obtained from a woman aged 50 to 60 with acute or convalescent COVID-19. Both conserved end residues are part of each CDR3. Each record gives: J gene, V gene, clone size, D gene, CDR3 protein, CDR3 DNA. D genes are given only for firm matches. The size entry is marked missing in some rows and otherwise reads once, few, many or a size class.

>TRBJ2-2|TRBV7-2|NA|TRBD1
CASRRQGASGELFF
TGTGCCAGCAGGCGACAGGGGGCTTCCGGGGAGCTGTTTTTT
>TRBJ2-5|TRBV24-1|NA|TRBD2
CATSEGGRQETQYF
TGTGCCACCAGTGAGGGGGGGAGACAAGAGACCCAGTACTTC
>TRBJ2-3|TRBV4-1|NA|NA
CASSQTGTDTQYF
TGCGCCAGCAGCCAAACAGGGACAGATACGCAGTATTTT
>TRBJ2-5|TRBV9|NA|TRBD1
CASSITGGGQETQYF
TGTGCCAGCAGCATAACAGGGGGCGGACAAGAGACCCAGTACTTC
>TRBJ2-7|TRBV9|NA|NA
CASSPSDGGPREQYF
TGTGCCAGCAGCCCCTCGGACGGCGGGCCCCGCGAGCAGTACTTC
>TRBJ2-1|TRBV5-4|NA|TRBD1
CASSLEQGDDEQFF
TGTGCCAGCAGCTTAGAGCAGGGGGATGATGAGCAGTTCTTC
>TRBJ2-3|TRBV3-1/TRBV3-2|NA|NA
CASSPQAYTDTQYF
TGTGCCAGCAGCCCTCAGGCATACACAGATACGCAGTATTTT
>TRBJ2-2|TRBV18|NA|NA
CASSPSGTGELFF
TGTGCCAGCTCTCCCTCGGGGACCGGGGAGCTGTTTTTT
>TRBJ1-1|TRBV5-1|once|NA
CASSLENQLNTEAFF
TGCGCCAGCAGCTTGGAAAATCAGTTGAACACTGAAGCTTTCTTT
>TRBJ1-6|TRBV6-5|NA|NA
CASSRGGEASPLHF
TGTGCCAGCAGTCGGGGGGGGGAAGCTTCACCCCTCCACTTT
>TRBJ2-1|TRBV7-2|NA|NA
CASSLVQGSNEQFF
TGTGCCAGCAGCTTAGTTCAGGGTAGCAATGAGCAGTTCTTC
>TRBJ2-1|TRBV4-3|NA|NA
CASSQDAGGGGVSYNEQFF
TGCGCCAGCAGCCAAGATGCCGGAGGGGGAGGGGTCTCCTACAATGAGCAGTTCTTC
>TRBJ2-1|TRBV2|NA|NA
CASSADRSYYNEQFF
TGTGCCAGCAGTGCTGACAGGAGTTACTACAATGAGCAGTTCTTC
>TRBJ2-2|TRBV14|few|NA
CASSRTVLNTGELFF
TGTGCCAGCAGCCGAACAGTTTTGAACACCGGGGAGCTGTTTTTT
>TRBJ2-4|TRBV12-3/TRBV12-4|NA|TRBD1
CASTQTGSHGIVF
TGTGCCAGCACCCAGACAGGGTCCCACGGGATAGTATTC
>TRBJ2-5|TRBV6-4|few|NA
CASSDGAGETQYF
TGTGCCAGCAGTGACGGGGCCGGGGAGACCCAGTACTTC
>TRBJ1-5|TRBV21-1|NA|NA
CASSPMDRNQPQHF
TGTGCCAGCTCGCCCATGGACAGGAATCAGCCCCAGCATTTT
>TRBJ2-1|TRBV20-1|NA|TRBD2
CSASLASGSYNEQFF
TGCAGTGCTAGTCTGGCTAGCGGGAGCTACAATGAGCAGTTCTTC
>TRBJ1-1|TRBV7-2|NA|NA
CASSPRPAQFIEAFF
TGTGCCAGCAGCCCTAGGCCAGCCCAGTTTATTGAAGCTTTCTTT
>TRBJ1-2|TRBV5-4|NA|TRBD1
CASSSDRGPNGYTF
TGTGCCAGCAGCTCTGACAGGGGGCCCAATGGCTACACCTTC
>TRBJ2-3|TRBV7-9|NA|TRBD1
CASSHRTGVPSTDTQYF
TGTGCCAGCAGTCACCGGACAGGAGTACCTAGCACAGATACGCAGTATTTT
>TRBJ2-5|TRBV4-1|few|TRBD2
CASSQLGLAGGPGKGETQYF
TGCGCCAGCAGCCAATTGGGACTAGCGGGAGGGCCAGGCAAGGGAGAGACCCAGTACTTC
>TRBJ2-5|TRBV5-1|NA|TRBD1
CASSSRDRGGETQYF
TGCGCCAGCAGCAGCCGGGACAGGGGTGGAGAGACCCAGTACTTC
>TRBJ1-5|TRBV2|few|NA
CASSVSRYQPQHF
TGTGCCAGCAGTGTTTCCAGGTATCAGCCCCAGCATTTT
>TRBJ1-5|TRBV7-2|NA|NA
CASSSGTYQPQHF
TGTGCCAGCAGCTCTGGGACATATCAGCCCCAGCATTTT
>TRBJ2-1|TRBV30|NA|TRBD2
CAWTSGRTYNEQFF
TGTGCCTGGACCAGCGGGAGAACCTACAATGAGCAGTTCTTC
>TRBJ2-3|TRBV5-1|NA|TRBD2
CASSLFGREGTDTQYF
TGCGCCAGCAGCTTGTTTGGGCGGGAGGGCACAGATACGCAGTATTTT
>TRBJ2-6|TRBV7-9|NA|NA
CAKRQVEGGANVLTF
TGTGCCAAGAGACAGGTTGAGGGAGGGGCCAACGTCCTGACTTTC
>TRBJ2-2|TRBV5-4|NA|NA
CASSPAGTWTNTGELFF
TGTGCCAGCAGCCCCGCCGGGACTTGGACGAACACCGGGGAGCTGTTTTTT
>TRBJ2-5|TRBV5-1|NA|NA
CASSSGQQETQYF
TGCGCCAGCAGCTCAGGACAGCAAGAGACCCAGTACTTC
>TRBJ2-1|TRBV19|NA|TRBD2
CASSIGSSGYNEQFF
TGTGCCAGTAGTATTGGATCTAGCGGTTACAATGAGCAGTTCTTC
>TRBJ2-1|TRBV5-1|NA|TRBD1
CASSLGQGGYNEQFF
TGCGCCAGCAGCTTAGGACAGGGAGGCTACAATGAGCAGTTCTTC